Below are 17 T cell receptor beta chains sequenced from a single sample in a study of shared clonotypes between healthy human individuals. Generated by immunoSEQ multiplex PCR, the TCRdb table keeps only in-frame clones and is missing some. The sample holds around 550,000 clones, about 95% seen once. Sequencing input: naive CD4+ T cells sorted from blood. Sample subset: CD45RA+ positively selected. All receptors come from a woman aged 25 to 39 in good health.

CDR3 bases: TGTGCCATCGGGAAGGGGTCAAGCTCCTACAATGAGCAGTTCTTC. Its translation: CAIGKGSSSYNEQFF. The chain employs TRBV28 and TRBJ2-1; tentatively, D is TRBD1 or TRBD2 (5 bases each). There are 15 residues in the CDR3. V gave up 10 bases and J gave up 0 bases, with 16 bases separating them. CDR1 and CDR2 from the germline V gene are MDHEN and SYDVKM.

The CDR3 bases are TGTGCCAGCAGAACCAAGACAGGCTCTGGGGCCAACGTCCTGACTTTC. It translates to CASRTKTGSGANVLTF. V is TRBV28 and J is TRBJ2-6; the D gene is possibly TRBD1 (6 bases). Per the germline V gene, CDR1 is MDHEN and CDR2 is SYDVKM. V shed 6 bases and J shed 0 bases, with 12 bases lying between them. The CDR3 is made up of 16 amino acids.

The genes are TRBV28 and TRBJ2-2, with 7 bases lining up with TRBD1. Trimming took 3 bases from V and 6 from J; bases not matched to a gene: 4. This CDR3 is built from 14 residues. Per germline, CDR1 MDHEN and CDR2 SYDVKM. Written as DNA, the CDR3 is TGTGCCAGCAGTTTTCAGGGGGTACCCGGGGAGCTGTTTTTT. Encoded protein: CASSFQGVPGELFF.

The rearrangement uses TRBV28 and TRBJ1-1; D uncertain. This CDR3 comprises 14 residues. The germline V gene has CDR1 MDHEN and CDR2 SYDVKM. Trimming pared 3 bases from V and 0 bases from J, leaving 8 bases between. The CDR3 region is CASSFGSLNTEAFF. As DNA, the CDR3 is TGTGCCAGCAGTTTCGGCAGCTTGAACACTGAAGCTTTCTTT.

The chain employs TRBV5-3 and TRBJ1-5, with 8 bases matching TRBD1. TRBV5-3 is annotated as an ORF whose role is uncertain. The CDR3 has 19 residues. Trimming removed 2 bases from V and 5 bases from J; junction bases left unmatched: 18. Written as DNA, the CDR3 is TGTGCCAGAAGCTTTGGTGGGGGGGACAGGCCCGCGACGCATCAGCCCCAGCATTTT. Its protein product is CARSFGGGDRPATHQPQHF.

V usage is TRBV7-6 and J usage is TRBJ2-7; 7 bases fit TRBD1. The CDR3 runs to 15 residues. V was clipped by 5 bases and J by 1 base; unmatched bases: 8. Per germline, CDR1 SGHVS and CDR2 FNYEAQ. Written as DNA, the CDR3 is TGTGCCAGCAGCACCGGGACAGCCAAATCCTACGAGCAGTACTTC. Its protein is CASSTGTAKSYEQYF.

This clone has just one count. CDR3 DNA sequence: TGTGCCAGCAGCCTGACTAGCGGGAGTTCCTACGAGCAGTACTTC. Residues: CASSLTSGSSYEQYF. The V gene is TRBV6-6, the J gene TRBJ2-7, with TRBD2 matching over 12 bases. V shed 6 bases and J 1 base; nucleotides not matched to a gene: 4. CDR1 is MNHNY, CDR2 SVGAGI, per germline (reference sequence). The CDR3 sequence is 15 residues long.

The V and J genes are TRBV28 and TRBJ1-1; D not certain. From germline, CDR1 is MDHEN and CDR2 SYDVKM. The CDR3 is 16 residues long. Trimming cost V 3 bases and J 4 bases, with 18 bases left between them. The CDR3 spells CASSFFYREVGTEAFF. Here the CDR3 DNA reads TGTGCCAGCAGTTTCTTCTACCGGGAAGTAGGCACTGAAGCTTTCTTT.

A note on this clone: The sample carries other DNA sequences with the same CDR3. V is TRBV6-1 and J is TRBJ1-2, with D hard to call. V gave up 7 bases and J gave up 1 base, with 10 bases separating them. From germline, CDR1 is MNHNS and CDR2 SASEGT. This CDR3 region has 13 residues. The CDR3 is CASTRTGNYGYTF. DNA for the CDR3: TGTGCCAGCACCCGGACGGGTAACTATGGCTACACCTTC.

The V call is TRBV10-2, the J call TRBJ2-7; possible D gene TRBD2, 5 bases. CDR1 WSHSY and CDR2 SAAADI come from the germline V gene. V lost 9 bases and J lost 2, with 8 bases in between. This CDR3 contains 11 residues. This CDR3 is CARKRAYEQYF. The CDR3 DNA reads TGCGCCAGGAAGAGGGCCTACGAGCAGTACTTC.

The sample holds one count of this clone. The CDR3 coding sequence is TGTGCCAGCAGCTTAACAGGGGACATCAGGGGGGAGCTGTTTTTT. Protein product: CASSLTGDIRGELFF. The chain has TRBV7-3 and TRBJ2-2; D is possibly TRBD1 (6 bases). The CDR3 is made up of 15 amino acids. The germline V gene encodes CDR1 SGHTA and CDR2 FQGTGA. Trimming left V 0 bases short and J 8 bases short, with 13 bases between. Looking up the rest from reference TRBV7-3 and TRBJ2-2 gives the full variable domain: GAGVSQTPSNKVTEKGKYVELRCDPISGHTALYWYRQSLGQGPEFLIYFQGTGAADDSGLPNDRFFAVRPEGSVSTLKIQRTERGDSAVYLCASSLTGDIRGELFFGEGSRLTVL.

This chain joins TRBV27 and TRBJ2-1, with 8 positions matching TRBD2. After removal of 6 bases from V and 2 bases from J, the junction contained 6 bases not matched to a gene. The CDR3 sequence is 15 residues long. Germline V lookup: CDR1 MNHEY, CDR2 SMNVEV (reference sequence). Written as DNA, the CDR3 is TGTGCCAGCAGCGTCTTAGCGGGAACCTACAATGAGCAGTTCTTC. Translation gives CASSVLAGTYNEQFF.

This clone was picked up one time. The chain carries TRBV15 and TRBJ2-3; 12 bases match TRBD1. From germline, CDR1 is LNHNV and CDR2 YYDKDF (reference sequence). This CDR3 is built from 17 residues. The junction had 8 bases not matched to a gene; V was cut back by 1 base and J by 6 bases. As DNA, the CDR3 is TGTGCCACCAGCAGAGCTCCGGGACAGGGGGCGGATGATACGCAGTATTTT. As protein: CATSRAPGQGADDTQYF.

The rearrangement joins TRBV6-5 to TRBJ1-2; D possibly corresponds to TRBD1 (6 bases). The germline V and J ends were trimmed by 0 bases and 4 bases, with 15 bases remaining between them. This CDR3 is built from 16 residues. Germline V gene data show CDR1 as MNHEY and CDR2 as SVGAGI. CDR3 protein: CASSYSMGALVYGYTF. DNA of the CDR3: TGTGCCAGCAGTTACTCGATGGGGGCGCTTGTCTATGGCTACACCTTC.

The chain couples TRBV11-3 to TRBJ2-1; D might be TRBD1 (7 bases). V lost 5 bases and J 7 bases, leaving 18 bases between the germline ends. Germline V CDR1 and CDR2: SGHNT, YENEEA. The CDR3 sequence is 15 residues long. The CDR3 protein is CASSPGGSSLNEQFF. CDR3 in DNA: TGTGCCAGCAGCCCAGGGGGGTCTAGCTTGAATGAGCAGTTCTTC.

The rearrangement links TRBV19 to TRBJ1-2; TRBD1 agrees at 9 bases. There are 15 residues in the CDR3. CDR1 is LNHDA and CDR2 is SQIVND in the germline V gene (reference sequence). V shed 4 bases, J shed 8 bases, and the junction held 11 bases outside the gene matches. The CDR3 reads CASSTPGDRVDGYTF. In nucleotides, the CDR3 is TGTGCCAGTAGTACACCCGGGGACAGGGTAGACGGCTACACCTTC. Complete variable domain (other parts from reference TRBV19 and TRBJ1-2): DGGITQSPKYLFRKEGQNVTLSCEQNLNHDAMYWYRQDPGQGLRLIYYSQIVNDFQKGDIAEGYSVSREKKESFPLTVTSAQKNPTAFYLCASSTPGDRVDGYTFGSGTRLTVV.

The chain employs TRBV6-5 and TRBJ2-3, with no clear D. CDR1 and CDR2 from the germline V gene are MNHEY and SVGAGI. This CDR3 is 12 amino acids long. V was pared by 7 bases and J by 4 bases, with 9 bases between. CDR3 in amino acids: CASKNEADTQYF. For the CDR3, the DNA is TGTGCCAGCAAGAATGAGGCAGATACGCAGTATTTT.